This TCR beta chain appears in the sequencing data of a study of blood T cell repertoires in COVID-19. Background on the study: Samples representing acute and convalescent COVID-19 were sourced from the United States, Italy and Spain. Sources were T cells, B-cell-depleted T cells, or PBMCs; the material itself was cDNA or gDNA.

Per the study methods: Amplification of reference gene primers was used by the study to estimate nucleated cell counts. Using immunoSEQ multiplex PCR, the repertoire was profiled, and TCRdb retains in-frame clones only, with some absent. That table is the source of V, J and clone size, and D and trimming were worked out from the DNA. The sample shows approximately 260,000 clones, roughly nine tenths of them seen only once. Germline CDR1 reads SGHNT; CDR2 reads YYREEE (reference sequence). Trimming took 5 bases from V and 5 from J; bases not matched to a gene: 4. The CDR3 is 15 residues long. The J gene is TRBJ2-1, the V gene TRBV5-4, with 13 bases that match TRBD2. The sequencing input was peripheral blood. This receptor was identified in a man in his forties or fifties with acute or convalescent COVID-19. DNA of the CDR3: TGTGCCAGCAGGGATGGACTAGCGGGGGACAATGAGCAGTTCTTC. Amino acids: CASRDGLAGDNEQFF.